This T cell receptor (beta chain) was identified in a study of blood T cell repertoires in COVID-19. Study details: Sites in the United States, Italy and Spain provided acute and convalescent COVID-19 samples.

The CDR3 runs 14 residues. Trimming stripped 3 bases from V and 0 bases from J, with 9 bases between. Germline V gives CDR1 SGHVS, CDR2 FQNEAQ. TCRdb's table, derived via immunoSEQ multiplex PCR, lists solely in-frame clones and lacks some. The sample records under 140,000 clones, about 75% being singletons. The TCR was taken from a woman over 75 with active or convalescent COVID-19. The V gene is TRBV7-8, the J gene TRBJ2-7; the D is unclear. Input material: peripheral blood. The CDR3 spells CASSFMTSSYEQYF. For the CDR3, the DNA is TGTGCCAGCAGCTTTATGACAAGCTCCTACGAGCAGTACTTC.